The next 14 T cell receptor beta chains were all read from a single sample in a study of T cells in Graves' hyperthyroidism and ophthalmopathy. Amplification of TCR beta CDR3 regions used RNA as the template. The primer set for the first-round RT-PCR of the TCR CDR3 was HTBI. TCRdb reprocessed the multiplex PCR reads via MiXCR and lists one record per CDR3 protein. The table records about 640,000 distinct CDR3 sequences, around 20% of them present only once. Sequencing was carried out using blood. Source of these receptors: a man aged 25 to 40 with Graves' ophthalmopathy.

The chain uses TRBV20-1 and TRBJ2-7; TRBD1 matches 10 bases. J was trimmed by 3 bases and V by 0 bases; bases with no gene match: 20. This CDR3 has 20 residues. Germline-derived CDR1 and CDR2 are DFQATT and SNEGSKA (reference sequence). The DNA for the CDR3 is TGCAGTGCTAGAGATCCTGGGACAGGGGACAGCGGGGGTGATATCTACGAGCAGTACTTC. Residues: CSARDPGTGDSGGDIYEQYF.

This rearrangement joins TRBV7-2 to TRBJ1-2; 7 nucleotides match TRBD1. V shed 8 bases, J shed 8 bases, and the junction held 14 bases outside the gene matches. CDR1 and CDR2 from the germline V gene are SGHTA and FQGNSA. This CDR3 spans 14 amino acids. The CDR3 region has the DNA TGTGCCAGCCGGGGTCCGGGACAGTCTGACGGCTACACCTTC. This codes for CASRGPGQSDGYTF.

As concerns this clonotype: A much larger clone sits a single nucleotide away, making a read error possible. The chain carries TRBV2 and TRBJ2-3, with 10 nucleotides matching TRBD1. V dropped 6 bases and J dropped 1; count of bases not matched to a gene: 4. The CDR3 is 15 residues long. The germline V gene encodes CDR1 SNHLY and CDR2 FYNNEI. CDR3 DNA sequence: TGTGCCAGCAGACTGGGACAGGGGCGCACAGATACGCAGTATTTT. Translated, it gives CASRLGQGRTDTQYF.

The gene calls are TRBV5-1 and TRBJ2-5; the D gene is possibly TRBD2 (5 bases). V gave up 0 bases and J gave up 5 bases, with 11 bases separating them. This CDR3 is 14 amino acids long. CDR1 and CDR2 (germline): SGHRS, YFSETQ. CDR3 nucleotides: TGCGCCAGCAGCTTGGGCAGGTCGGGGGAGACCCAGTACTTC. Its protein is CASSLGRSGETQYF. Combining the CDR3 with reference TRBV5-1 and TRBJ2-5 gives the whole variable domain KAGVTQTPRYLIKTRGQQVTLSCSPISGHRSVSWYQQTPGQGLQFLFEYFSETQRNKGNFPGRFSGRQFSNSRSEMNVSTLELGDSALYLCASSLGRSGETQYFGPGTRLLVL.

The chain carries TRBV29-1 and TRBJ2-7; no firm D call. The germline V gene encodes CDR1 SQVTM and CDR2 ANQGSEA. With 8 bases removed from V and 2 bases from J, the gap between germline ends came to 13 bases. This CDR3 comprises 12 residues. The CDR3 DNA sequence: TGCAGCCCAGTGACAAATCCCTACGAGCAGTACTTC. Translated, it gives CSPVTNPYEQYF.

This clonotype turned up a few times. The chain carries TRBV5-1 and TRBJ1-2, with 12 bases lining up with TRBD1. Germline-derived CDR1 and CDR2 are SGHRS and YFSETQ. This CDR3 is 15 amino acids long. J gave up 6 bases and V 4 bases, and 7 bases lay outside the gene matches. DNA of the CDR3: TGCGCCAGCAGCGCGCCGGGACAGGGGGCTGATGGCTACACCTTC. Translation: CASSAPGQGADGYTF.

This clonotype was observed a few times. The chain recombines TRBV2 with TRBJ2-3; D possibly corresponds to TRBD1 (5 bases). The V end lost 6 bases, the J end lost 5 bases, and 15 bases lay between the germline ends. Germline CDR1 reads SNHLY; CDR2 reads FYNNEI. CDR3 length: 14 amino acids. The CDR3 here is CASRRAGSGDTQYF. The CDR3 nucleotides read TGTGCCAGCAGAAGGGCAGGGTCGGGAGATACGCAGTATTTT.

This clonotype has a handful of counts. DNA for the CDR3: TGTGCCAGCAGCCAAGTGGGACAGGGGGCAAATAGGTTTCACGGGGAGCTGTTTTTT. Translated: CASSQVGQGANRFHGELFF. This chain connects TRBV4-2 to TRBJ2-2; TRBD1 matches at 12 bases. Trimming at V came to 1 base and at J to 7 bases, leaving 13 bases not matched to a gene. CDR1 and CDR2 from the germline V gene are LGHNA and YNFKEQ. This CDR3 spans 19 amino acids.

This clonotype was detected a few times. The J gene is TRBJ2-2, the V gene TRBV6-1; 9 nucleotides match TRBD2. The CDR3 is 15 amino acids. Trimming took 10 bases from V and 8 from J; bases not matched to a gene: 14. Germline V gives CDR1 MNHNS, CDR2 SASEGT. CDR3 sequence (DNA): TGTGCCACCTACCGGACTAGCGCCACAGCGGGGGAGCTGTTTTTT. Protein product: CATYRTSATAGELFF.

This sequence joins TRBV10-2 and TRBJ2-1; no clear D. Germline CDR1 is WSHSY and CDR2 is SAAADI. This CDR3 is built from 11 residues. V was pared by 6 bases and J by 7 bases, with 7 bases between. CDR3: CASRWGNEQFF. CDR3 nucleotides: TGCGCCAGCAGATGGGGTAATGAGCAGTTCTTC.

There are many counts of this clonotype. The chain is built from TRBV28 and TRBJ1-5, with TRBD1 matching over 8 bases. Germline values: CDR1 MDHEN, CDR2 SYDVKM. The J segment lost 0 bases and the V segment lost 6 bases, leaving 4 bases of the junction unmatched. CDR3 size: 15 residues. The CDR3 protein is CASRSGGISNQPQHF. CDR3 coding DNA: TGTGCCAGCAGGTCAGGGGGCATTAGCAATCAGCCCCAGCATTTT. The full variable domain, in which reference TRBV28 and TRBJ1-5 provide the parts outside the CDR3, is DVKVTQSSRYLVKRTGEKVFLECVQDMDHENMFWYRQDPGLGLRLIYFSYDVKMKEKGDIPEGYSVSREKKERFSLILESASTNQTSMYLCASRSGGISNQPQHFGDGTRLSIL.

This clonotype came up many times. CDR3 sequence: CASKGAYRDSPLHF. In DNA form, the CDR3 reads TGTGCCAGCAAGGGGGCTTATCGGGATTCACCCCTCCACTTT. V and J are TRBV28 and TRBJ1-6; TRBD1 matches at 7 bases. There are 14 residues in the CDR3. J gave up 8 bases and V 7 bases, and 8 bases lay outside the gene matches. From germline, CDR1 is MDHEN and CDR2 SYDVKM.

The V call is TRBV7-6, the J call TRBJ2-2; D not resolved. The CDR3 sequence is 15 residues long. CDR1 and CDR2 (germline): SGHVS, FNYEAQ. Trimming took 5 bases from V and 4 from J, leaving 14 bases between them. This CDR3 reads CASSPMAVLTGELFF. As DNA, the CDR3 is TGTGCCAGCAGCCCCATGGCAGTCCTCACCGGGGAGCTGTTTTTT.

This chain links TRBV15 with TRBJ2-2; tentatively, D is TRBD1 (5 bases). The length of the CDR3 is 14 residues. From germline, CDR1 is LNHNV and CDR2 YYDKDF (reference sequence). V was cut by 4 bases and J by 1 base, with 7 bases left in between. The CDR3 coding sequence is TGTGCCACCAGCATTGGACAGAACACCGGGGAGCTGTTTTTT. Translation: CATSIGQNTGELFF.